Presented here are 31 T cell receptor beta chains from one specimen sequenced in a study of blood T cell repertoires in COVID-19. The repertoire was sequenced with immunoSEQ multiplex PCR; TCRdb's copy has only in-frame clones and lacks some. The sample consists of 150,000 to 200,000 clones, 82% of them appearing once. Specimen: peripheral blood. All receptors derive from a woman in her twenties or thirties with acute or convalescent COVID-19.

The chain carries TRBV30 and TRBJ1-2, with D uncertain. From germline, CDR1 is GTSNPN and CDR2 SVGIG (reference sequence). Trimming took 1 base from V and 3 from J, leaving 6 bases between them. CDR3 length: 12 amino acids. Here the CDR3 DNA reads TGTGCCTGGAGTGAAGCGGACTATGGCTACACCTTC. Translating it yields CAWSEADYGYTF.

This clone was observed a few times. This chain connects TRBV27 to TRBJ2-2; 8 bases line up with TRBD2. The CDR3 length is 15 residues. Looked up from germline, CDR1 is MNHEY and CDR2 is SMNVEV (reference sequence). The trim removed 6 bases at V and 4 bases at J, leaving 7 bases unmatched. CDR3 DNA: TGTGCCAGCAGGCTAGCGGGCCTAGGCACCGGGGAGCTGTTTTTT. It encodes CASRLAGLGTGELFF.

The chain employs TRBV2 and TRBJ2-1; TRBD1 aligns across 8 bases. The CDR3 runs to 15 residues. V shed 7 bases and J 9 bases; nucleotides not matched to a gene: 14. Germline V CDR1 and CDR2: SNHLY, FYNNEI. CDR3 bases: TGTGCCAGCATCCCTCCGGGACAGGTTTTTCTTGAGCAGTTCTTC. As protein: CASIPPGQVFLEQFF.

V gene TRBV12-5 combines with J gene TRBJ1-1; unclear D gene. The CDR3 is 11 amino acids. CDR1 and CDR2 (germline): LGHNT, FRNRAP. The germline V and J ends were trimmed by 6 bases and 2 bases, with 4 bases remaining between them. The CDR3 DNA follows: TGTGCTAGTGGCCATAACACTGAAGCTTTCTTT. Protein sequence: CASGHNTEAFF.

The chain carries TRBV29-1 and TRBJ2-5; D unclear. The CDR3 contains 13 residues. With 2 bases removed from V and 1 base from J, the gap between germline ends came to 8 bases. The germline CDR1 and CDR2 sequences are SQVTM and ANQGSEA. CDR3 sequence (DNA): TGCAGCGTTGAAATCGCAGTCCAAGAGACCCAGTACTTC. Its protein is CSVEIAVQETQYF.

This clone was counted between two and nine times. The chain uses TRBV28 and TRBJ2-5, with TRBD1 matching 10 bases. The CDR3 has 14 amino acids. J gave up 7 bases and V 7 bases, and 9 bases lay outside the gene matches. CDR1 and CDR2 (germline): MDHEN, SYDVKM. CDR3 coding DNA: TGTGCCAGCACTTGGACAGGGGGTAGAACGACCCAGTACTTC. Its translation is CASTWTGGRTTQYF.

The chain employs TRBV27 and TRBJ1-2, with 9 positions matching TRBD1. This CDR3 spans 14 amino acids. The V segment lost 3 bases and the J segment 5 bases; nucleotides outside the gene matches: 4. CDR1 is MNHEY, CDR2 SMNVEV, per germline (reference sequence). The CDR3 DNA follows: TGTGCCAGCAGTTTCGCCGGGACAGGGTATGGCTACACCTTC. Translating gives CASSFAGTGYGYTF.

The chain carries TRBV5-4 and TRBJ1-3; TRBD1 matches 8 bases. Per germline, CDR1 SGHNT and CDR2 YYREEE (reference sequence). V was pared by 4 bases and J by 2 bases, with 11 bases of the junction left unmatched. The CDR3 contains 17 residues. This chain's CDR3 is CASSMPGQATPGNTIYF. The CDR3, as DNA: TGTGCCAGCAGCATGCCGGGACAGGCTACTCCTGGAAACACCATATATTTT.

The chain carries TRBV5-4 and TRBJ2-6; tentative D call: TRBD2 (6 bases). CDR1 is SGHNT, CDR2 YYREEE, per germline (reference sequence). CDR3 length equals 17 residues. Deletions cut 5 bases from V and 0 bases from J, with 15 bases between. Written as DNA, the CDR3 is TGTGCCAGCAGGACGAACGCGGGACTCTCTGGGGCCAACGTCCTGACTTTC. The encoded protein is CASRTNAGLSGANVLTF.

The V and J genes are TRBV10-1 and TRBJ1-2, with 10 bases lining up with TRBD1. V lost 7 bases and J lost 4; bases outside the gene matches: 9. The CDR3 extends over 15 amino acids. The germline CDR1 and CDR2 sequences are WNHNN and SYGVQD (reference sequence). This CDR3 is CASTCGQGELYGYTF. The DNA of the CDR3 is TGCGCCAGCACGTGTGGACAGGGGGAGCTCTATGGCTACACCTTC.

V is TRBV15 and J is TRBJ2-3; 7 bases agree with TRBD1. V lost 0 bases to trimming and J lost 1 base; unmatched junction nucleotides: 7. The CDR3 is 17 amino acids. Germline CDR1 and CDR2: LNHNV and YYDKDF (reference sequence). CDR3 sequence reads: CATSREGTAYGTDTQYF. The DNA for the CDR3 is TGTGCCACCAGCAGAGAGGGGACAGCTTATGGCACAGATACGCAGTATTTT.

In its sample, this clone was seen a few times. The CDR3 is CASSSGTGQETQYF. The CDR3 DNA reads as TGTGCCAGCAGCTCCGGGACAGGGCAAGAGACCCAGTACTTC. The chain combines TRBV5-8 with TRBJ2-5; the match to TRBD1 covers 9 bases. The CDR3 totals 14 residues. Germline V gene sequence: CDR1 SGHTS, CDR2 YDEGEE. With 3 bases clipped from V and 2 bases from J, the junction kept 2 bases outside the gene matches.

The V gene is TRBV6-5, the J gene TRBJ2-1, with a weak D call TRBD2 (6 bases). V was shortened by 5 bases and J by 5 bases, with 16 bases between the two germline ends. CDR1 and CDR2 from the germline V gene are MNHEY and SVGAGI. The CDR3 totals 15 residues. In nucleotides, the CDR3 is TGTGCCAGCAGTCCCTCTGTAGCGGCCCACAATGAGCAGTTCTTC. Translated: CASSPSVAAHNEQFF.

The chain combines TRBV27 with TRBJ1-1; TRBD1 matches at 8 bases. This CDR3 contains 13 residues. V lost 2 bases and J lost 8; bases outside the gene matches: 4. Germline lookup yields CDR1 MNHEY and CDR2 SMNVEV (reference sequence). The CDR3 region has the DNA TGTGCCAGCAGTTTACGCAGGGGGCCGGAAGCTTTCTTT. Amino acids: CASSLRRGPEAFF.

This chain connects TRBV19 to TRBJ2-7; TRBD1 aligns across 8 bases. The ends lost 5 bases at V and 1 base at J; junction bases unmatched: 7. Per germline, CDR1 LNHDA and CDR2 SQIVND (reference sequence). The CDR3 runs 15 residues. CDR3 amino acids: CASSLRRTGSYEQYF. The CDR3 DNA reads TGTGCCAGTAGTCTACGCCGGACAGGGTCCTACGAGCAGTACTTC.

The chain couples TRBV5-4 to TRBJ1-1; the D is unclear. Trimming shortened V by 0 bases and J by 5 bases, and 11 bases separated the two germline ends. Germline CDR1 is SGHNT and CDR2 is YYREEE (reference sequence). This CDR3 comprises 14 residues. Here the CDR3 reads CASSLGAGLTEAFF. CDR3 DNA sequence: TGTGCCAGCAGCTTGGGGGCGGGGTTGACTGAAGCTTTCTTT. The complete variable domain, with remaining parts taken from reference TRBV5-4 and TRBJ1-1, reads ETGVTQSPTHLIKTRGQQVTLRCSSQSGHNTVSWYQQALGQGPQFIFQYYREEENGRGNFPPRFSGLQFPNYSSELNVNALELDDSALYLCASSLGAGLTEAFFGQGTRLTVV.

The CDR3 loop is CASSNRQALFMNTEAFF. The DNA for the CDR3 is TGTGCCAGCAGCAATCGACAGGCCCTATTTATGAACACTGAAGCTTTCTTT. This rearrangement joins TRBV4-2 to TRBJ1-1, with a tentative D call TRBD1 (6 bases). V lost 5 bases and J 0 bases, leaving 19 bases between the germline ends. The CDR3 is made up of 17 amino acids. Germline CDR1 LGHNA, CDR2 YNFKEQ.

The genes are TRBV18 and TRBJ2-3; 13 bases are shared with TRBD2. V shed 6 bases, J shed 3 bases, and the junction held 6 bases outside the gene matches. In germline, CDR1 is KGHSH, CDR2 LQKENI. The CDR3 length is 16 residues. The CDR3 reads CASSRRLAGGTDTQYF. The DNA of the CDR3 is TGTGCCAGCTCCCGAAGACTAGCGGGAGGTACAGATACGCAGTATTTT. Together with reference TRBV18 and TRBJ2-3, the CDR3 gives the full variable domain: NAGVMQNPRHLVRRRGQEARLRCSPMKGHSHVYWYRQLPEEGLKFMVYLQKENIIDESGMPKERFSAEFPKEGPSILRIQQVVRGDSAAYFCASSRRLAGGTDTQYFGPGTRLTVL.

The chain recombines TRBV25-1 with TRBJ1-2; TRBD1 matches at 8 bases. The CDR3 is made up of 16 amino acids. Trimming cost V 2 bases and J 4 bases; bases outside gene matches: 9. From germline, CDR1 is MGHDK and CDR2 SYGVNS. Written as DNA, the CDR3 is TGTGCCAGCAGTGAACCCCATAGGGGGACAGGCTATGGCTACACCTTC. Protein product: CASSEPHRGTGYGYTF.

This CDR3 is CASTREDTEAFF. The CDR3 region has the DNA TGTGCCAGCACTCGAGAAGACACTGAAGCTTTCTTT. The chain uses TRBV2 and TRBJ1-1; unclear D gene. The CDR3 is 12 residues long. The V end lost 7 bases, the J end lost 3 bases, and 9 bases lay between the germline ends. Germline-derived CDR1 and CDR2 are SNHLY and FYNNEI.

This sequence joins TRBV4-2 and TRBJ2-7; 10 nucleotides agree with TRBD2. CDR1 and CDR2 from the germline V gene are LGHNA and YNFKEQ. The V segment lost 3 bases and the J segment 6 bases; nucleotides outside the gene matches: 11. There are 16 residues in the CDR3. CDR3 nucleotides: TGTGCCAGCAGCCACGGCCCAGCGGGAGGGCCGGGCGAGCAGTACTTC. Residues: CASSHGPAGGPGEQYF.

V usage is TRBV6-6 and J usage is TRBJ2-2; D uncertain. The CDR3 has 13 residues. Germline V lookup: CDR1 MNHNY, CDR2 SVGAGI (reference sequence). Trimming shortened V by 10 bases and J by 7 bases, and 16 bases separated the two germline ends. The CDR3 DNA sequence: TGTGCCACCTCCTTAGACACGGTCGGGGAGCTGTTTTTT. The encoded protein is CATSLDTVGELFF.

This clone was counted only a few times. The V gene is TRBV28, the J gene TRBJ2-1; D might be TRBD2 (6 bases). V gave up 6 bases and J gave up 1 base, with 22 bases separating them. Per the germline V gene, CDR1 is MDHEN and CDR2 is SYDVKM. The CDR3 totals 18 residues. The CDR3 loop is CASRTGLPDGRSYNEQFF. Here the CDR3 DNA reads TGTGCCAGCAGGACGGGACTTCCCGACGGAAGATCCTACAATGAGCAGTTCTTC.

CDR3 loop: CASTPTSGWPDTQYF. CDR3 in DNA: TGCGCCAGCACGCCAACTAGCGGCTGGCCAGATACGCAGTATTTT. The chain couples TRBV5-1 to TRBJ2-3, with TRBD2 matching 8 bases. The CDR3 runs 15 residues. The germline CDR1 and CDR2 sequences are SGHRS and YFSETQ. V dropped 6 bases and J dropped 4; count of bases not matched to a gene: 10.

The chain couples TRBV11-2 to TRBJ2-5; 12 bases fit TRBD2. CDR1 SGHAT and CDR2 FQNNGV come from the germline V gene. The CDR3 has 15 amino acids. V shed 6 bases and J 3 bases; nucleotides not matched to a gene: 5. DNA of the CDR3: TGTGCCAGCAGAAACCGACTAGCGGGAGAAGAGACCCAGTACTTC. Encoded protein: CASRNRLAGEETQYF.

The chain is built from TRBV19 and TRBJ1-2, with D perhaps TRBD1 (6 bases). Trimming removed 5 bases at V and 13 bases at J, with 17 bases between. Germline V gene sequence: CDR1 LNHDA, CDR2 SQIVND (reference sequence). The CDR3 covers 12 residues. The CDR3 loop reads CASSFRDTVFTF. CDR3 coding DNA: TGTGCCAGTAGTTTCCGGGACACGGTATTCACCTTC.

V and J are TRBV30 and TRBJ1-1; tentatively, D is TRBD1 (6 bases). In germline, CDR1 is GTSNPN, CDR2 SVGIG (reference sequence). V dropped 0 bases and J dropped 5 bases, with 10 bases sitting between them. The CDR3 totals 13 residues. CDR3 protein: CAWSVGGKTEAFF. The CDR3 DNA follows: TGTGCCTGGAGTGTAGGGGGAAAAACTGAAGCTTTCTTT.

This chain joins TRBV7-9 and TRBJ2-2, with TRBD1 matching over 8 bases. The germline V gene has CDR1 SEHNR and CDR2 FQNEAQ (reference sequence). The CDR3 extends over 16 amino acids. V trimming: 5 bases; J trimming: 0 bases; junction bases outside the gene matches: 5. The CDR3 sequence: CASSPPGQANTGELFF. The CDR3, as DNA: TGTGCCAGCAGCCCTCCGGGACAGGCGAACACCGGGGAGCTGTTTTTT.

The count of this clone is one. This chain links TRBV4-3 with TRBJ1-5; D is uncertain. V was shortened by 0 bases and J by 5 bases, with 11 bases between the two germline ends. The CDR3 is made up of 15 amino acids. Germline values: CDR1 LGHNA, CDR2 YSLEER. The CDR3 protein is CASSQDRGPDQPQHF. CDR3 in DNA: TGCGCCAGCAGCCAAGATCGCGGGCCAGATCAGCCCCAGCATTTT.

This clone is a singleton in its sample. The CDR3 DNA sequence: TGTGCCAGCAGCTTACGGACTAGCGGGAGTCGTGAGACCCAGTACTTC. Residues: CASSLRTSGSRETQYF. J is TRBJ2-5 and V is TRBV9, with TRBD2 identical over 13 bases. This CDR3 contains 16 residues. V shed 4 bases and J 5 bases; nucleotides not matched to a gene: 8. Germline assignment: CDR1 SGDLS and CDR2 YYNGEE. The complete variable domain, with remaining parts taken from reference TRBV9 and TRBJ2-5, reads DSGVTQTPKHLITATGQRVTLRCSPRSGDLSVYWYQQSLDQGLQFLIQYYNGEERAKGNILERFSAQQFPDLHSELNLSSLELGDSALYFCASSLRTSGSRETQYFGPGTRLLVL.

This rearrangement joins TRBV5-4 to TRBJ2-3, with TRBD1 matching 8 bases. V dropped 2 bases and J dropped 1; count of bases not matched to a gene: 3. Germline assignment: CDR1 SGHNT and CDR2 YYREEE (reference sequence). The CDR3 is 15 residues long. In DNA, the CDR3 is TGTGCCAGCAGCTTAGGGACAGGTCGCACAGATACGCAGTATTTT. Translating gives CASSLGTGRTDTQYF.